The present T cell receptor (beta chain) was sequenced within a study of shared clonotypes between healthy human individuals. Study at large: Every donor yielded three CD4 naive, three CD4 memory, two CD8 naive and one CD8 memory plate.

The CDR3 loop spans 13 amino acids. The germline CDR1 and CDR2 sequences are ENHRY and SYGVKD. The V end was cut by 6 bases, the J end by 5 bases, with 10 bases between. Original processing methods: Filtering differed for immunoSEQ, which gave only junction sequences without quality scores. Assay used: immunoSEQ multiplex PCR; TCRdb lists only in-frame clones, some missing. That table supplies the V and J calls and clone size; D and trimming were determined from the DNA. Among approximately 1.5 million clones listed, 95% to 99% were seen once. Study-level points and caveats: Shared clonotypes: 4.5% to 6% naive CD4, about 4% naive CD8, 2% to 2.5% memory CD4, over 0.3% memory CD8. On the whole, naive subsets had larger estimated richness than memory subsets had.

Notes on this clone: Antigen unknown. Since the CDR3 does not end with the conserved phenylalanine or tryptophan, this likely comes from a read error.

This chain joins TRBV10-3 and TRBJ2-2; D possibly uses TRBD1 or TRBD2 (6 bases each). The receptor comes from a man between 25 and 39 years old in good health. The sequenced material came from naive CD4+ T cells sorted from blood. Stated subset: CD45RA+ positively selected. The CDR3 here is CAIRVGGTGELFS. The CDR3 DNA sequence: TGTGCCATCAGAGTAGGGGGGACCGGGGAGCTGTTTTCT.